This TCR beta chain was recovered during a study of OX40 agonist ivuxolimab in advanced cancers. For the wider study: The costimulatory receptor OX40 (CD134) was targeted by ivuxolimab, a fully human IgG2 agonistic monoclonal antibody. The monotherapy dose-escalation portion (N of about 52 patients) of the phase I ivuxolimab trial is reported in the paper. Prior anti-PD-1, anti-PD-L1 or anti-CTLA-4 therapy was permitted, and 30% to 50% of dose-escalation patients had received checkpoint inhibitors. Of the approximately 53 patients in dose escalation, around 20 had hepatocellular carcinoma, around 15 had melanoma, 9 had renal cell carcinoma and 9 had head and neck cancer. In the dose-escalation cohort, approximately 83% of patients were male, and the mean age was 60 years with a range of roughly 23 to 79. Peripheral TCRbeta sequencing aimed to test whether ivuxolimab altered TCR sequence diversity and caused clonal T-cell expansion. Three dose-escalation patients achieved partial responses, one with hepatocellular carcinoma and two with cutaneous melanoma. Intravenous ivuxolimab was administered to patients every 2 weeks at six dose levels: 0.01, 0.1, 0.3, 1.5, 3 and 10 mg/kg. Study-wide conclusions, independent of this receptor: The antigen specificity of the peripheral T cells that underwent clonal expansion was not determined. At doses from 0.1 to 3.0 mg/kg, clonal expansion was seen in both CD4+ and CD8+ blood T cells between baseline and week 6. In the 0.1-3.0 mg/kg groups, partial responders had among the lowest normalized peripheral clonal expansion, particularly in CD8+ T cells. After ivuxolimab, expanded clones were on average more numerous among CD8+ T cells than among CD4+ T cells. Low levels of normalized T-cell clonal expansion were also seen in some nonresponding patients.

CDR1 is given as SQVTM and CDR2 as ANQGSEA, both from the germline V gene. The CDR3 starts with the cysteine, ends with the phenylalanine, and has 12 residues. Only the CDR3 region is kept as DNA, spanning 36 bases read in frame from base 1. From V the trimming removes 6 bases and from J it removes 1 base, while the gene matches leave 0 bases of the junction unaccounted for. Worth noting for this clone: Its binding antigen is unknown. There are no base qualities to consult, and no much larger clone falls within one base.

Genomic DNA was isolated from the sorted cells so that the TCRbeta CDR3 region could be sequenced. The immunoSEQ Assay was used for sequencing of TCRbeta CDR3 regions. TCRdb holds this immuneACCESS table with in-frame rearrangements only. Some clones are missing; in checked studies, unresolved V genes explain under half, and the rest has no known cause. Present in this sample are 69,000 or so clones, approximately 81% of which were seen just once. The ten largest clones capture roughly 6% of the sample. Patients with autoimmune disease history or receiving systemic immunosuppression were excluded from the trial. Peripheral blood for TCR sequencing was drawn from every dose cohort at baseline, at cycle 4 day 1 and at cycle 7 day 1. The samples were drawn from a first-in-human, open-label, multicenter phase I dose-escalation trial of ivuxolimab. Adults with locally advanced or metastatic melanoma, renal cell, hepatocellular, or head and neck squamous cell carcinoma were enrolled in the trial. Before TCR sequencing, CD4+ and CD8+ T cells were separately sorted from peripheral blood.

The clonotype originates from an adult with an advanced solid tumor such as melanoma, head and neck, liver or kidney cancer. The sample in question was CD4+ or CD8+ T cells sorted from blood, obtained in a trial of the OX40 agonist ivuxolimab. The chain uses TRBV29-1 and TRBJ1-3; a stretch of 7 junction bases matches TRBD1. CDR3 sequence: CSVQGSGNTIYF. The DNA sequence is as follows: TGCAGCGTACAGGGGTCTGGAAACACCATATATTTT.